The source of this T cell receptor (beta chain) is a study of T cells in localized non-small cell lung cancer. The study's findings and limits: In the blood, greater T cell density corresponded to longer overall survival. Uninvolved adjacent lung showed peak T cell clonality, exceeding tumor. Researchers found a median approximately 55 of the top 100 tumor clones in adjacent lung. Heterogeneity within the tumor remains possible, as just one region underwent sequencing.

The method was immunoSEQ multiplex PCR; TCRdb's version includes in-frame clones alone and lacks a portion of them. The sample lists more than 30,000 clones; roughly 87% were seen once. V was shortened by 1 base and J by 3 bases, with 8 bases between the two germline ends. The CDR3 is 14 amino acids. Germline-derived CDR1 and CDR2 are SGHKS and YYEKEE (reference sequence). As regards this clone: No antigen is known for it.

This chain uses TRBV5-5 with TRBJ1-5; D gene unclear. The TCR originated in a man aged 35 to 69 with stage III lung adenocarcinoma. This specimen was peripheral blood mononuclear cells, taken before any cancer treatment. In DNA form, the CDR3 reads TGTGCCAGCAGCTTGAGGCAGCTCAATCAGCCCCAGCATTTT. Translated, it gives CASSLRQLNQPQHF.